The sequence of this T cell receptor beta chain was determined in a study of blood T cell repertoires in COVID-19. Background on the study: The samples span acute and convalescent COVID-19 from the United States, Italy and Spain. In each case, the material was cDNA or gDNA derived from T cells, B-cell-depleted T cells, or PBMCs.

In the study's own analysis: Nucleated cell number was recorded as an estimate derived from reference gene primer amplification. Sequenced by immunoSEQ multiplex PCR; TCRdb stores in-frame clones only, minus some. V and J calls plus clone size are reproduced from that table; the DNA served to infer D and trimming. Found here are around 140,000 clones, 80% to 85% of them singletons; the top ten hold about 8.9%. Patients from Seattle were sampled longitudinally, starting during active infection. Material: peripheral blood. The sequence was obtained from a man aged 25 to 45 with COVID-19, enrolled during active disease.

CDR3 residues: CASVSTANTEAFF. The DNA for the CDR3 is TGTGCCAGCGTTTCGACTGCGAACACTGAAGCTTTCTTT. This chain connects TRBV18 to TRBJ1-1; D gene unclear. The CDR3 sequence is 13 residues long. Germline CDR1 KGHSH, CDR2 LQKENI. The V end was cut by 8 bases, the J end by 1 base, with 11 bases between. Full variable domain (remainder filled in from reference TRBV18 and TRBJ1-1): NAGVMQNPRHLVRRRGQEARLRCSPMKGHSHVYWYRQLPEEGLKFMVYLQKENIIDESGMPKERFSAEFPKEGPSILRIQQVVRGDSAAYFCASVSTANTEAFFGQGTRLTVV.